A selection of T cell receptor beta chains follows, all from one sample in a study of identical twins. TCRdb re-called the 5' RACE reads with MiXCR, one entry per CDR3 protein. The profile shows 700,000 or so distinct CDR3 sequences, over 8.5% of them singletons. These data also featured in a second study, about yellow fever vaccine responses in identical twins.

Specimen: PBMCs. All receptors come from a woman younger than 35 in good health. Each CDR3 is given with its conserved first and last residue. D genes are given only for firm matches. Expanded clones get a size class; other rows say once, few or many, or leave the size out.

>TRBJ1-1|15|.|TRBV6-1|.
CASSGGRGRESEAFF
TGTGCCAGCAGTGGGGGGCGAGGCAGGGAGTCTGAAGCTTTCTTT
>TRBJ1-2|16|TRBD1|TRBV28|.
CASSLPYRGVDYGYTF
TGTGCCAGCAGTTTACCCTACAGGGGTGTGGACTATGGCTACACCTTC
>TRBJ2-3|18|TRBD2|TRBV4-3|few
CASSQVPQVLAGTDTQYF
TGCGCCAGCAGCCAAGTGCCCCAGGTCCTAGCGGGCACAGATACGCAGTATTTT
>TRBJ1-5|16|.|TRBV9|few
CASSVASPPGNQPQHF
TGTGCCAGCAGCGTAGCGAGCCCACCCGGCAATCAGCCCCAGCATTTT
>TRBJ2-3|17|TRBD2|TRBV9|few
CASSVTQTRELTDTQYF
TGTGCCAGCAGCGTGACCCAAACGCGGGAGTTGACAGATACGCAGTATTTT
>TRBJ2-2|17|TRBD2|TRBV27|.
CASSLYPRGVGTGELFF
TGTGCCAGCAGTTTGTACCCTCGGGGGGTAGGCACCGGGGAGCTGTTTTTT
>TRBJ1-5|15|.|TRBV27|.
CASSLWGAGTQPQHF
TGTGCCAGCAGTTTATGGGGGGCTGGAACTCAGCCCCAGCATTTT
>TRBJ2-7|13|TRBD1|TRBV20-1|few
CRAPGQGAGEQYF
TGCAGGGCCCCGGGACAGGGGGCAGGGGAGCAGTACTTC
>TRBJ2-4|11|.|TRBV25-1|many
CASSDRNIQYF
TGTGCCAGCAGCGACAGAAACATTCAGTACTTC
>TRBJ2-7|15|TRBD2|TRBV7-9|many
CASSPPGLLAYEQYF
TGTGCCAGCAGCCCCCCAGGGTTACTAGCGTACGAGCAGTACTTC
>TRBJ1-2|13|.|TRBV5-1|.
CASSLADGVGYTF
TGCGCCAGCAGCTTGGCCGACGGGGTTGGCTACACCTTC
>TRBJ2-6|21|TRBD1|TRBV4-1|few
CASSDPSPGTGGSSGANVLTF
TGCGCCAGCAGCGACCCCTCCCCCGGGACAGGGGGTTCCTCTGGGGCCAACGTCCTGACTTTC
>TRBJ2-3|14|TRBD1|TRBV20-1|.
CSARQGAGTDTQYF
TGCAGTGCTAGACAGGGGGCTGGCACAGATACGCAGTATTTT
>TRBJ1-1|13|.|TRBV7-9|many
CASSYRNDIRAFF
TGTGCCAGCAGCTACAGAAATGACATCCGTGCTTTCTTT
>TRBJ2-7|14|.|TRBV18|.
CASSTSLTSYEQYF
TGTGCCAGCTCAACATCCCTCACATCCTACGAGCAGTACTTC
>TRBJ2-5|14|.|TRBV15|few
CATSSGSVQETQYF
TGTGCCACCAGCAGCGGATCGGTCCAAGAGACCCAGTACTTC
>TRBJ1-5|13|.|TRBV2|.
CASGEFGNQPQHF
TGTGCCAGTGGAGAATTTGGCAATCAGCCCCAGCATTTT
>TRBJ1-4|15|TRBD1|TRBV5-5|few
CASSLTGRTNEKLFF
TGTGCCAGCAGCCTGACAGGGAGAACTAATGAAAAACTGTTTTTT
>TRBJ1-2|13|.|TRBV5-1|many
CASSTSPREGYTF
TGCGCCAGCAGCACCTCCCCTCGGGAAGGCTACACCTTC
>TRBJ1-1|14|.|TRBV18|few
CASSPLGAVSEAFF
TGTGCCAGCTCACCCCTGGGGGCGGTTTCTGAAGCTTTCTTT
>TRBJ2-3|14|.|TRBV9|few
CASRDDSLGRTQYF
TGTGCCAGCAGAGACGACTCCTTGGGGCGTACGCAGTATTTT
>TRBJ2-7|14|.|TRBV2|.
CASSELGGQGEQYF
TGTGCCAGCAGTGAATTAGGCGGGCAAGGGGAGCAGTACTTC
>TRBJ2-3|15|.|TRBV4-3|many
CASSPYGGSTDTQYF
TGCGCCAGCAGCCCTTATGGGGGGAGCACAGATACGCAGTATTTT
>TRBJ2-7|14|.|TRBV7-2|.
CASSLKAPAYEQYF
TGTGCCAGCAGCTTAAAGGCTCCCGCCTACGAGCAGTACTTC
>TRBJ2-7|12|.|TRBV20-1|many
CSASKGEYEQYF
TGCAGTGCTAGCAAGGGGGAGTACGAGCAGTACTTC
>TRBJ2-3|10|.|TRBV4-1|.
CASSADTQYF
TGCGCCAGCAGCGCAGATACGCAGTATTTT
>TRBJ2-2|16|TRBD1|TRBV7-9|.
CASSLVIGTGTGELFF
TGTGCCAGCAGCTTAGTTATTGGGACAGGCACCGGGGAGCTGTTTTTT
>TRBJ1-2|14|TRBD1|TRBV5-6|many
CASYDSGTAYGYTF
TGTGCCAGCTATGATTCCGGGACAGCTTATGGCTACACCTTC
>TRBJ2-7|12|.|TRBV20-1|many
CSARERGNEQYF
TGCAGTGCTAGAGAGCGGGGTAACGAGCAGTACTTC
>TRBJ2-1|15|TRBD2|TRBV20-1|many
CSAGTGTSGGNEQFF
TGCAGTGCTGGAACCGGGACTAGCGGGGGCAATGAGCAGTTCTTC
>TRBJ2-1|18|TRBD2|TRBV20-1|few
CSAQKDEWTSGQKNEQFF
TGCAGTGCCCAAAAAGACGAGTGGACTAGCGGGCAGAAGAATGAGCAGTTCTTC
>TRBJ2-5|14|.|TRBV20-1|.
CSAAPPVDGETQYF
TGCAGTGCGGCTCCTCCGGTTGACGGGGAGACCCAGTACTTC
>TRBJ2-3|18|TRBD2|TRBV20-1|.
CCARKLAGVVWSTDTQYF
TGCTGTGCTAGAAAACTAGCGGGAGTGGTCTGGAGCACAGATACGCAGTATTTT
>TRBJ2-7|12|.|TRBV6-5|.
CASHGLVDEQYF
TGTGCCAGCCACGGGCTTGTTGACGAGCAGTACTTC
>TRBJ1-2|13|.|TRBV7-9|few
CASSLNQDNGYTF
TGTGCCAGCAGCTTAAATCAGGACAACGGCTACACCTTC
>TRBJ2-2|12|.|TRBV12-3/TRBV12-4|few
CASSFGNWELFF
TGTGCCAGCAGTTTTGGGAACTGGGAGCTGTTTTTT
>TRBJ2-3|17|.|TRBV11-2|many
CASSLGRETGFKDTQYF
TGTGCCAGCAGCTTAGGAAGAGAGACAGGTTTTAAAGATACGCAGTATTTT
>TRBJ2-1|11|.|TRBV27|few
CASRENNEQFF
TGTGCCAGCAGAGAGAACAATGAGCAGTTCTTC
>TRBJ2-3|16|TRBD1|TRBV5-5|few
CASSLGPRGSTDTQYF
TGTGCCAGCAGCTTGGGTCCCAGGGGGAGCACAGATACGCAGTATTTT
>TRBJ1-4|17|.|TRBV4-3|few
CASSQKTSPHSNEKLFF
TGCGCCAGCAGCCAAAAGACTTCCCCCCACTCTAATGAAAAACTGTTTTTT
>TRBJ1-1|14|.|TRBV21-1|few
CASSKGRGDTEAFF
TGTGCCAGCAGCAAAGGCAGGGGGGACACTGAAGCTTTCTTT
>TRBJ2-1|12|.|TRBV15|.
CATNGGHNEQFF
TGTGCCACCAACGGAGGCCACAATGAGCAGTTCTTC
>TRBJ2-5|15|TRBD2|TRBV28|.
CASSFGGSLQETQYF
TGTGCCAGCAGTTTCGGCGGGAGCCTCCAAGAGACCCAGTACTTC
>TRBJ2-2|12|.|TRBV29-1|few
CSGRGDPGELFF
TGCAGCGGGAGGGGGGATCCCGGGGAGCTGTTTTTT
>TRBJ2-4|17|TRBD1|TRBV28|.
CASRRTGTGVAGNIQYF
TGTGCCAGCAGGCGCACCGGGACAGGGGTAGCGGGAAACATTCAGTACTTC
>TRBJ1-6|15|TRBD1|TRBV11-2|few
CASSPRRQGGSPLHF
TGTGCCAGCAGCCCCAGACGACAGGGGGGTTCACCCCTCCACTTT
>TRBJ2-7|15|.|TRBV20-1|.
CSARDGQATSYEQYF
TGCAGTGCTAGAGATGGGCAGGCCACCTCCTACGAGCAGTACTTC
>TRBJ1-1|11|.|TRBV10-3|many
CAISGGAEAFF
TGTGCCATCAGTGGTGGAGCTGAAGCTTTCTTT
>TRBJ2-7|16|TRBD2|TRBV5-6|.
CASSSITSGPPYEQYF
TGTGCCAGCAGTTCAATTACTAGCGGCCCTCCCTACGAGCAGTACTTC
>TRBJ2-3|13|.|TRBV10-2|many
CASSAFLQDTQYF
TGCGCCAGCAGTGCATTCCTACAAGATACGCAGTATTTT
>TRBJ2-3|18|.|TRBV6-1|few
CASKLWFSAILSTDTQYF
TGTGCCAGCAAGCTCTGGTTTAGCGCCATCCTCAGCACAGATACGCAGTATTTT
>TRBJ2-7|13|.|TRBV28|few
CASSFSDSYEQYF
TGTGCCAGCAGTTTTTCTGACAGCTACGAGCAGTACTTC
>TRBJ2-1|14|.|TRBV9|.
CASSSGAGGNEQFF
TGTGCCAGCAGCTCCGGGGCGGGTGGGAATGAGCAGTTCTTC
>TRBJ2-3|17|TRBD2|TRBV4-3|few
CASSPERRTSGADTQYF
TGCGCCAGCAGCCCGGAACGCCGGACTAGCGGTGCAGATACGCAGTATTTT
>TRBJ1-2|15|.|TRBV3-1|many
CASSPTPQGNYGYTF
TGTGCCAGCAGCCCTACCCCCCAGGGGAACTATGGCTACACCTTC
>TRBJ2-1|14|.|TRBV30|.
CAWSVHPGVNEQFF
TGTGCCTGGAGTGTACATCCCGGGGTAAATGAGCAGTTCTTC
>TRBJ2-1|15|.|TRBV7-9|.
CASRLRDNPYNEQFF
TGTGCCAGCAGACTCCGGGACAACCCCTACAATGAGCAGTTCTTC